This T cell receptor beta chain derives from a study of blood T cell repertoires in COVID-19. Study-wide context: Sources were T cells, B-cell-depleted T cells, or PBMCs; the material itself was cDNA or gDNA.

Original methodology: Reference gene primer amplification gave estimated nucleated cell counts. Sequencing used immunoSEQ multiplex PCR; TCRdb keeps in-frame clones, though not all of them. V and J calls and clone size follow that table, whereas D and trimming were derived from the DNA. Among 150,000 to 200,000 clones listed, about 91% were seen once. CDR3 size: 14 residues. Germline CDR1 and CDR2: SGHTA and FQGNSA. V shed 2 bases, J shed 8 bases, and the junction held 4 bases outside the gene matches. The sequenced sample consisted of peripheral blood. The chain is built from TRBV7-2 and TRBJ1-4; 8 nucleotides align to TRBD1. This sequence was found in a woman under 40 with acute or convalescent COVID-19. The CDR3 DNA reads TGTGCCAGCAGCTTACAGGGGGCGTCGGAAAAACTGTTTTTT. It encodes CASSLQGASEKLFF.